This T cell receptor (beta chain) was recovered during a study of shared clonotypes between healthy human individuals. The study's findings and limits: Relative to memory subsets, naive subsets generally showed larger estimated richness. Across a handful of donors, naive CD4 shared around 5.4%, naive CD8 under 4%, memory CD4 more than 2%, memory CD8 around 0.42%. Clonotype sharing levels among donors were expected to vary with sequencing depth.

Germline V gene sequence: CDR1 SGHRS, CDR2 YFSETQ. The V end lost 3 bases, the J end lost 4 bases, and 12 bases lay between the germline ends. The CDR3 runs 14 residues. Comment on this clone: Its antigen remains unknown.

Free of recent acute infections or vaccinations, the donors were healthy HIV-negative adults. Produced via immunoSEQ multiplex PCR; TCRdb's table is partial and in-frame only. The sample shows over a million clones, roughly 80% of them seen only once. This sequence originates from a man aged 18 to 29 in good health. Sequenced sample: memory CD4+ T cells sorted from blood. The subset denotes: CD45RA-negative fraction. The chain uses TRBV5-1 and TRBJ2-3; perhaps TRBD2 as D (6 bases). In DNA form, the CDR3 reads TGCGCCAGCAGCTCGGGGGAAGTCGCAGATACGCAGTATTTT. This translates into CASSSGEVADTQYF.